Listed below are T cell receptor beta chains from one sample, sequenced in a study of cytomegalovirus exposure and HLA in healthy donors. The data were produced by immunoSEQ multiplex PCR, yet TCRdb's version contains in-frame clones alone and is incomplete. The data contain under 100,000 clones, roughly 58% of them singletons. The sequencing input was PBMCs. These receptors came from a woman aged 25 to 39 in good health and CMV-seropositive. Each CDR3 is given with its conserved first and last residue. The order of the fields is D gene, J gene, clone size, V gene, CDR3 DNA, CDR3 protein. The D gene is left open where the match is weak. Some rows mark clone size as missing; the rest say once, few, many or name a class of expanded clone.

d_call: NA
j_call: TRBJ2-2
clone_size: NA
v_call: TRBV5-8
cdr3_nt: TGTGCCAGCAGCATAGGGGCCGGGGAGCTGTTTTTT
cdr3_aa: CASSIGAGELFF

d_call: TRBD1
j_call: TRBJ2-6
clone_size: many
v_call: TRBV7-9
cdr3_nt: TGTGCCAGCAGCTGGAACAGGGGAGAGCCTGGGGCCAACGTCCTGACTTTC
cdr3_aa: CASSWNRGEPGANVLTF

d_call: NA
j_call: TRBJ1-4
clone_size: NA
v_call: TRBV28
cdr3_nt: TGTGCCAGCAGTTCCTTTTCAGGGGCGGTTGGTGAAAAACTGTTTTTT
cdr3_aa: CASSSFSGAVGEKLFF

d_call: TRBD2
j_call: TRBJ2-5
clone_size: NA
v_call: TRBV14
cdr3_nt: TGTGCCAGCAGCCAAGATAATAGAGGACTAGCGGGGCGGGAGACCCAGTACTTC
cdr3_aa: CASSQDNRGLAGRETQYF

d_call: TRBD2
j_call: TRBJ2-1
clone_size: NA
v_call: TRBV4-2
cdr3_nt: TGTGCCAGCAGCCAAGAGACTAGCGGGGGGGACCCCTCCTACAATGAGCAGTTCTTC
cdr3_aa: CASSQETSGGDPSYNEQFF

d_call: TRBD1
j_call: TRBJ1-6
clone_size: NA
v_call: TRBV6-1
cdr3_nt: TGTGCCAGCAGTGAATTCCGGGACAGCGACAATTCACCCCTCCACTTT
cdr3_aa: CASSEFRDSDNSPLHF

d_call: NA
j_call: TRBJ1-6
clone_size: few
v_call: TRBV18
cdr3_nt: TGTGCCAGCTCACCGCAGGGCCGAAATTCACCCCTCCACTTT
cdr3_aa: CASSPQGRNSPLHF

d_call: TRBD2
j_call: TRBJ2-2
clone_size: few
v_call: TRBV7-2
cdr3_nt: TGTGCCAGCAGCTTAGTAGCGGGGGGGCAGGGCACCGGGGAGCTGTTTTTT
cdr3_aa: CASSLVAGGQGTGELFF

d_call: TRBD1
j_call: TRBJ1-2
clone_size: few
v_call: TRBV11-2
cdr3_nt: TGTGCCAGCAGCATCCGACAGGGCGGCTACACCTTC
cdr3_aa: CASSIRQGGYTF

d_call: NA
j_call: TRBJ1-1
clone_size: medium-sized
v_call: TRBV7-9
cdr3_nt: TGTGCCAGCAGCTTAGCATCAACAGGCCATGAAGCTTTCTTT
cdr3_aa: CASSLASTGHEAFF

d_call: NA
j_call: TRBJ2-3
clone_size: NA
v_call: TRBV28
cdr3_nt: TGTGCCAGCAGTCCCCCGGGACTTAGCACAGATACGCAGTATTTT
cdr3_aa: CASSPPGLSTDTQYF

d_call: NA
j_call: TRBJ2-3
clone_size: NA
v_call: TRBV9
cdr3_nt: TGTGCCAGCAGTGCAGCGGGAGATACGCAGTATTTT
cdr3_aa: CASSAAGDTQYF

d_call: NA
j_call: TRBJ1-1
clone_size: few
v_call: TRBV29-1
cdr3_nt: TGCAGCGTTGTCGGGGGGATGAACACTGAAGCTTTCTTT
cdr3_aa: CSVVGGMNTEAFF

d_call: TRBD1
j_call: TRBJ2-3
clone_size: once
v_call: TRBV7-3
cdr3_nt: TGTGCCAGCAGCCAGGGGGTACTGGATACGCAGTATTTT
cdr3_aa: CASSQGVLDTQYF

d_call: NA
j_call: TRBJ1-1
clone_size: NA
v_call: TRBV27
cdr3_nt: TGTGCCAGCAGTACCAAAACGGGGAACACTGAAGCTTTCTTT
cdr3_aa: CASSTKTGNTEAFF

d_call: TRBD1
j_call: TRBJ1-2
clone_size: NA
v_call: TRBV19
cdr3_nt: TGTGCCAGTAGTATAATACGACAGGGGTATGGCTACACCTTC
cdr3_aa: CASSIIRQGYGYTF

d_call: TRBD1
j_call: TRBJ1-2
clone_size: NA
v_call: TRBV7-9
cdr3_nt: TGTGCCAGCAGCTTAACAGGGGGTAATTTTGGCTACACCTTC
cdr3_aa: CASSLTGGNFGYTF

d_call: NA
j_call: TRBJ1-3
clone_size: NA
v_call: TRBV5-6
cdr3_nt: TGTGCCAGCAGCTGGGGGCAGGGCTCTGGAAACACCATATATTTT
cdr3_aa: CASSWGQGSGNTIYF

d_call: TRBD2
j_call: TRBJ2-3
clone_size: NA
v_call: TRBV6-5
cdr3_nt: TGTGCCAGCAGTTACTCGTCTAGCGGGACTTCTCATACGCAGTATTTT
cdr3_aa: CASSYSSSGTSHTQYF

d_call: TRBD1
j_call: TRBJ2-7
clone_size: NA
v_call: TRBV19
cdr3_nt: TGTGCCATTCAAGACAGGGTCTCCTACGAGCAGTACTTC
cdr3_aa: CAIQDRVSYEQYF

d_call: TRBD2
j_call: TRBJ2-3
clone_size: few
v_call: TRBV4-3
cdr3_nt: TGCGCCAGCAGCCAAGTCGAGGCGGGGGGGCCTTATACGCAGTATTTT
cdr3_aa: CASSQVEAGGPYTQYF

d_call: TRBD2
j_call: TRBJ2-1
clone_size: NA
v_call: TRBV7-8
cdr3_nt: TGTGCCAGCAGCACAACCGGGACTAGGGGTAATGAGCAGTTCTTC
cdr3_aa: CASSTTGTRGNEQFF

d_call: NA
j_call: TRBJ2-3
clone_size: few
v_call: TRBV4-1
cdr3_nt: TGCGCCAGCAGCCAGGACTCTCCACTGCAGTATTTT
cdr3_aa: CASSQDSPLQYF

d_call: TRBD1
j_call: TRBJ2-7
clone_size: NA
v_call: TRBV7-3
cdr3_nt: TGTGCCAGCAGCCCGACAGGGGCCCCCTACGAGCAGTACTTC
cdr3_aa: CASSPTGAPYEQYF

d_call: TRBD2
j_call: TRBJ2-3
clone_size: NA
v_call: TRBV10-3
cdr3_nt: TGTGCCATCGGGGGGGGCACAGATACGCAGTATTTT
cdr3_aa: CAIGGGTDTQYF

d_call: TRBD1
j_call: TRBJ1-2
clone_size: NA
v_call: TRBV7-3
cdr3_nt: TGTGCCAGCAGCTCAGGACAGGGGGTGCCTCGGACCTTC
cdr3_aa: CASSSGQGVPRTF

d_call: NA
j_call: TRBJ1-2
clone_size: NA
v_call: TRBV6-5
cdr3_nt: TGTGCCAGCAGTTCAGGGTATGGCTACACCTTC
cdr3_aa: CASSSGYGYTF

d_call: NA
j_call: TRBJ1-1
clone_size: few
v_call: TRBV9
cdr3_nt: TGTGCCAGCAGCGTAGAGGGCAGGGGGAACACTGAAGCTTTCTTT
cdr3_aa: CASSVEGRGNTEAFF

d_call: TRBD1
j_call: TRBJ1-1
clone_size: NA
v_call: TRBV7-6
cdr3_nt: TGTGCCAGCAGCTCGACAGGGTTACAAAAAAACACTGAAGCTTTCTTT
cdr3_aa: CASSSTGLQKNTEAFF

d_call: TRBD1
j_call: TRBJ2-7
clone_size: NA
v_call: TRBV6-5
cdr3_nt: TGTGCCAGCAGTTACTCGACAGGGTTCGAGCAGTACTTC
cdr3_aa: CASSYSTGFEQYF

d_call: NA
j_call: TRBJ2-7
clone_size: NA
v_call: TRBV10-2
cdr3_nt: TGCGCCAGCGGTCGTGGGGCAAGGCCCTACGAGCAGTACTTC
cdr3_aa: CASGRGARPYEQYF

d_call: TRBD2
j_call: TRBJ2-5
clone_size: NA
v_call: TRBV7-3
cdr3_nt: TGTGCCAGCCGTAGCGGGGGGGAAGAGACCCAGTACTTC
cdr3_aa: CASRSGGEETQYF

d_call: NA
j_call: TRBJ2-7
clone_size: NA
v_call: TRBV6-5
cdr3_nt: TGTGCCAGCAGTTACCACGGAGGGACCTACGAGCAGTACTTC
cdr3_aa: CASSYHGGTYEQYF

d_call: NA
j_call: TRBJ1-2
clone_size: NA
v_call: TRBV29-1
cdr3_nt: TGCAGCGTTGAAGTTCCCGCCAGGGCTGGCTACCCCTTC
cdr3_aa: CSVEVPARAGYPF

d_call: NA
j_call: TRBJ1-1
clone_size: NA
v_call: TRBV5-1
cdr3_nt: TGCGCCAGCAGCCGACAGGCCGGGGACACTGAAGCTTTCTTT
cdr3_aa: CASSRQAGDTEAFF

d_call: NA
j_call: TRBJ1-6
clone_size: few
v_call: TRBV19
cdr3_nt: TGTGCCAGTAGTCTCGGGAATTCACCCCTCCACTTT
cdr3_aa: CASSLGNSPLHF

d_call: NA
j_call: TRBJ1-2
clone_size: NA
v_call: TRBV5-6
cdr3_nt: TGTGCCAGCAGCTTGATGGGAGTTGGCTACACCTTC
cdr3_aa: CASSLMGVGYTF

d_call: NA
j_call: TRBJ2-6
clone_size: NA
v_call: TRBV27
cdr3_nt: TGTGCCAGCAGAGGGGTTGGGCCCTCTGGGGCCAACGTCCTGACTTTC
cdr3_aa: CASRGVGPSGANVLTF

d_call: NA
j_call: TRBJ1-3
clone_size: NA
v_call: TRBV19
cdr3_nt: TGTGCCAGTAGGAGTCTACTCTCTGGAAACACCATATATTTT
cdr3_aa: CASRSLLSGNTIYF

d_call: NA
j_call: TRBJ1-2
clone_size: once
v_call: TRBV18
cdr3_nt: TGTGCCAGCTCCCCCAGGGAGGATGGCTACACCTTC
cdr3_aa: CASSPREDGYTF